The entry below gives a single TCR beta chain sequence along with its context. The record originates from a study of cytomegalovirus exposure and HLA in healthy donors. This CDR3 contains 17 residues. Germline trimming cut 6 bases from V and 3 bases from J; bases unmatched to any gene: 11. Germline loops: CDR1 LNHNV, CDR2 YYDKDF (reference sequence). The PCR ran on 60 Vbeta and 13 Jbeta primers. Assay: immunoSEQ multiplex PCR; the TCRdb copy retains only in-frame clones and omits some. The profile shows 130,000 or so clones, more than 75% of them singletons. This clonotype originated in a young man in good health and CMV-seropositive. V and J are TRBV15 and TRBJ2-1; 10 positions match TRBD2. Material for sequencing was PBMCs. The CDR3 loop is CATSAPSGRIVYNEQFF. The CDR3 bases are TGTGCCACCAGTGCTCCTAGCGGGAGAATCGTCTACAATGAGCAGTTCTTC.